Listed below are T cell receptor beta chains from one sample, sequenced in a study of CD8 T cells in Susac syndrome. TCRdb redid the calling of the immunoSEQ multiplex PCR reads with MiXCR, one entry per CDR3 protein. The data show about 120,000 distinct CDR3 sequences, around 90% seen once. The source material was CD4+ T cells from PBMCs. The receptors derive from a human donor in good health. Both conserved end residues are part of each CDR3. A D gene is named only where the DNA matches it firmly. Size tells how often a clone was seen (once, few, many) or the class of an expanded clone, and some rows leave it out.

>NA|TRBV6-5|TRBJ2-1|NA
TGTGCCAGCCTCGGTGGGGCGGCCTCTGAGAAGTTCTTC
CASLGGAASEKFF
>TRBD2|TRBV5-1|TRBJ2-5|NA
TGCGCCAGCAGCAACCCCGGGACTAGCGTAAAAGAGACCCAGTACTTC
CASSNPGTSVKETQYF
>NA|TRBV23-1|TRBJ1-5|once
TGCGCCAGCAGCCTCTTCGGGCAGGCAAGAAGAAATAGCAATCAGCCCCAGCATTTT
CASSLFGQARRNSNQPQHF
>TRBD2|TRBV6-1|TRBJ2-2|once
TGTGCCAGCAGTCGTTCGGGACTAGCGGGAAACACCGGGGAGCTGTTTTTT
CASSRSGLAGNTGELFF
>NA|TRBV11-3|TRBJ2-2|once
TGTGCCAGCAGCTCCTACGCCGGGGAGCTGTTTTTT
CASSSYAGELFF
>NA|TRBV14|TRBJ2-7|NA
TGTGCCAGCAGCCGAGGGTTCTACGAGCAGTACTTC
CASSRGFYEQYF
>NA|TRBV4-1|TRBJ2-1|NA
TGCGCCAGCAGCCAACAGCCGACAGCCTACAATGAGCAGTTCTTC
CASSQQPTAYNEQFF
>TRBD1|TRBV29-1|TRBJ1-2|NA
TGCAGCGTTGGGACAGGGGTTTACTATGGCTACACCTTC
CSVGTGVYYGYTF
>TRBD2|TRBV27|TRBJ2-3|NA
TGTGCCAGCATGAAGCGGGGGACGCCGAATACGCAGTATTTT
CASMKRGTPNTQYF
>TRBD2|TRBV5-1|TRBJ2-7|NA
TGCGCCAGCAGCTTGGCGACCTTGCTAGCGGGTAAGCCCTACGAACAGTACTTC
CASSLATLLAGKPYEQYF
>NA|TRBV29-1|TRBJ1-1|NA
TGCAGCGTTTTTGTAGGCAGAGAAGCTTTCTTT
CSVFVGREAFF
>TRBD2|TRBV14|TRBJ2-7|NA
TGTGCCACTTCAGCGGGGAGCTCCTACGAGCAGTACTTC
CATSAGSSYEQYF
>NA|TRBV13|TRBJ1-2|NA
TGTGCCAGCAGCTTAGAGCCGGATCTCTATGGCTACACCTTC
CASSLEPDLYGYTF
>NA|TRBV6-2/TRBV6-3|TRBJ2-1|NA
TGTGCCAGCACCCAGAGATACAATGAGCAGTTCTTC
CASTQRYNEQFF
>NA|TRBV20-1|TRBJ2-7|NA
TGCAGTGCTAGCAAGAAGGAGCAGTACTTC
CSASKKEQYF
>TRBD1|TRBV7-8|TRBJ1-1|NA
TGTGCCAGCAGGCACCCCGAGACAGGGGGGGAGAACACTGAAGCTTTCTTT
CASRHPETGGENTEAFF
>NA|TRBV5-4|TRBJ2-1|NA
TGTGCCAGCAGCTTTGGAGACTTCAGCTCCTACAATGAGCAGTTCTTC
CASSFGDFSSYNEQFF